Reported below is one T cell receptor (beta chain). The specificity of this receptor is unknown. Base qualities are not provided; no much larger clone lies one nucleotide away. The source of the sample is a study of post-analysis software for immune sequencing data (dated by TCRdb to between 2015 and 2017). Study-level background: Relapsing-remitting, secondary progressive and progressive-relapsing multiple sclerosis were recorded as disease courses, and subtype annotation was lacking for some patients. The patient repertoires were set against under 13 previously published healthy control repertoires from donors whose ages ranged from roughly 6 to 25 years. A subset of samples was prepared in parallel using single-end sample barcoding, then pooled and co-amplified after Illumina adapter ligation. Overall study results and their limits: Strong co-clustering of samples prepared in the same batch was shown by direct clustering with F measure, prompting a batch-effect correction. Several TRBV segments, including TRBV5-6, TRBV5-1 and TRBV20-1, were significantly more frequent in patients than controls. The multiple sclerosis patient group was slightly younger than the control group. Significantly lower normalized Chao1 diversity was found in multiple sclerosis patients than in controls, suggesting substantial peripheral T-cell clonal expansion.

To demonstrate the VDJtools post-analysis software, the study profiled TCR beta repertoires from the peripheral blood of 13 young patients with multiple sclerosis. The multiple sclerosis patients were children and adolescents between roughly 6 and 16 years of age. Libraries were prepared through PCR. Sequenced using an Illumina HiSeq 2500. Unique molecular identifiers were incorporated into TCR beta cDNA libraries to reduce PCR and sequencing biases. Per 1 to 10 million input T cells, roughly 500,000 cDNA molecules were obtained, such that each molecule approximated one T cell. The same protocol used for the earlier healthy control dataset was applied to prepare and sequence the patient libraries. Samples belonging to the same batch were prepared together, multiplexed and sequenced on a shared HiSeq lane. The source study handled its data this way. MIGEC handled the raw barcoded reads, throwing out single-read molecular identifier groups before consensus assembly and CDR3 extraction. VDJtools was used for post-analysis of the clonotype tables, and diversity was normalized by down-sampling every dataset to the size of the smallest sample. To correct batch-related cross-sample contamination, repertoire overlap clustering matched CDR3 amino acid sequences but not nucleotide sequences. The public reads were run again by TCRdb, first through fastp at Q25 and then through MiXCR, and only productive beta chains were kept. CDR3 protein sequences are deduplicated, and each keeps its most common genes and DNA. Clone size and V and J calls follow TCRdb, not the original study. This sample lists around 710,000 distinct CDR3 sequences; 46% were detected once. The biggest ten clones account for around 4.7% of the sample.

In the germline V gene, CDR1 corresponds to SGDLS and CDR2 to YYNGEE. The junction shows trimming of 4 bases on V and 10 bases on J, and the gene matches do not reach 10 bases of it. Counted from cysteine to phenylalanine, this CDR3 has 14 amino acids. The kept DNA is CDR3 alone, 42 bases in frame from the first base. The source material was blood. This TCR came from a girl aged 10 to 17 with multiple sclerosis. The rearrangement combines TRBV9 with TRBJ2-1; TRBD2 aligns with 8 central bases. In nucleotide form, the sequence is TGTGCCAGCAGCACCGGGACTAGGGCCTACGAGCAGTTCTTC. Translated, it gives CASSTGTRAYEQFF.